One and the same sample provided the 13 T cell receptor beta chains below, sequenced in a study of identical twins. One entry per CDR3 protein results from TCRdb running MiXCR on the 5' RACE reads. The repertoire holds 200,000 to 300,000 distinct CDR3 sequences, with around 7.6% as singletons. This sample was shared with a second study, whose subject was yellow fever vaccine responses in identical twins.

Sequencing used CD8+ T cells sorted from blood. These receptors all stem from a woman aged 18-29 years in good health.

This clonotype was observed a handful of times. The chain has TRBV20-1 and TRBJ1-2, with D perhaps matching TRBD1 (6 bases). Trimming stripped 0 bases from V and 2 bases from J, with 7 bases between. CDR1 is DFQATT and CDR2 is SNEGSKA in the germline V gene (reference sequence). This CDR3 is built from 13 residues. The CDR3 DNA sequence: TGCAGTGCTAGAGACACAGGGAACTATGGCTACACCTTC. Translation gives CSARDTGNYGYTF.

V gene TRBV12-3 or TRBV12-4 combines with J gene TRBJ2-1; 9 bases line up with TRBD2. V lost 2 bases to trimming and J lost 6 bases; unmatched junction nucleotides: 5. The CDR3 runs 15 residues. The CDR3 nucleotides are TGTGCCAGCAGTTTAATAGCGGGAGAGGGCAATGAGCAGTTCTTC. This codes for CASSLIAGEGNEQFF.

This clonotype was seen ten or more times. CDR3 sequence reads: CASSLTESNTGELFF. The DNA for the CDR3 is TGTGCCAGCAGCTTGACAGAGTCGAACACCGGGGAGCTGTTTTTT. V and J are TRBV7-9 and TRBJ2-2; maybe TRBD1 (5 bases). Germline-derived CDR1 and CDR2 are SEHNR and FQNEAQ (reference sequence). CDR3 length equals 15 residues. Trimming left V 3 bases short and J 0 bases short, with 8 bases between.

In this sample, this clonotype turned up many times. The CDR3 DNA is TGTGCCAGCAGCCGTGAGGAAGGAACCTGGAATGAGCAGTTCTTC. It codes for CASSREEGTWNEQFF. The chain employs TRBV28 and TRBJ2-1; D uncertain. The germline V gene encodes CDR1 MDHEN and CDR2 SYDVKM. V lost 6 bases, J lost 7 bases, and 19 bases lay in between. This CDR3 is 15 amino acids long.

The sample holds a few counts of this clonotype. V and J are TRBV27 and TRBJ1-5; 7 bases line up with TRBD1. The germline gives CDR1 MNHEY, CDR2 SMNVEV (reference sequence). The V and J ends lost 6 bases and 0 bases, in that order; junction bases with no gene match: 14. CDR3 length: 18 amino acids. CDR3 nucleotide sequence: TGTGCCAGCAGCCCTTTTTCCGGGACAGTTTATAGCAATCAGCCCCAGCATTTT. Encoded protein: CASSPFSGTVYSNQPQHF.

This chain joins TRBV20-1 and TRBJ2-1; D is unclear. V was shortened by 4 bases and J by 0 bases, with 16 bases between the two germline ends. The length of the CDR3 is 16 residues. In germline, CDR1 is DFQATT, CDR2 SNEGSKA (reference sequence). CDR3 loop: CSATPRDFSSYNEQFF. The CDR3 DNA reads TGCAGTGCTACCCCGAGAGATTTTAGCTCCTACAATGAGCAGTTCTTC.

V gene TRBV5-4 combines with J gene TRBJ2-2; TRBD2 aligns across 10 bases. J was trimmed by 2 bases and V by 6 bases; bases with no gene match: 13. Germline lookup yields CDR1 SGHNT and CDR2 YYREEE (reference sequence). The CDR3 runs to 18 residues. Written as DNA, the CDR3 is TGTGCCAGCACTTACCGGGTTAGCGGGGGGCGAAACACCGGGGAGCTGTTTTTT. Its translation is CASTYRVSGGRNTGELFF.

Only a few counts were recorded for this clonotype. The rearrangement joins TRBV20-1 to TRBJ2-5, with TRBD2 matching 14 bases. The germline V gene has CDR1 DFQATT and CDR2 SNEGSKA (reference sequence). The V gene end was trimmed by 5 bases and the J gene end by 7 bases; junction bases not matched to a gene: 12. This CDR3 is 16 amino acids long. CDR3 coding DNA: TGCAGTGCTTCGGGGACTAGCGGGGGCCGTTTTGGGACCCAGTACTTC. As protein: CSASGTSGGRFGTQYF.

The V call is TRBV10-3, the J call TRBJ2-1, with TRBD2 identical over 12 bases. J was trimmed by 0 bases and V by 0 bases; bases with no gene match: 3. The CDR3 is 18 amino acids. Germline V gene sequence: CDR1 ENHRY, CDR2 SYGVKD. CDR3 region: CAISESTSGGYSYNEQFF. CDR3 DNA sequence: TGTGCCATCAGTGAGTCGACTAGCGGGGGTTACTCCTACAATGAGCAGTTCTTC.

This chain uses TRBV28 with TRBJ1-2; D is uncertain. V lost 1 base, J lost 8 bases, and 11 bases lay in between. CDR1 and CDR2 (germline): MDHEN, SYDVKM. There are 13 residues in the CDR3. CDR3 nucleotide sequence: TGTGCCAGCAGTTTATCCGGGTATTTGGGCTACACCTTC. This sequence encodes CASSLSGYLGYTF.

The table lists this clonotype with many counts. The CDR3 DNA reads TGTGCCAGCAAGACAGGGGATAGCAATCAGCCCCAGCATTTT. This sequence encodes CASKTGDSNQPQHF. V and J are TRBV2 and TRBJ1-5; 8 nucleotides match TRBD1. The ends lost 7 bases at V and 0 bases at J; junction bases unmatched: 2. The CDR3 is 14 amino acids. Germline V lookup: CDR1 SNHLY, CDR2 FYNNEI.

A word on this clonotype: Germline is not matched at one junction end, which may reflect a read error. This chain joins TRBV6-5 and TRBJ1-5; D is uncertain. This CDR3 is built from 16 residues. Germline lookup yields CDR1 MNHEY and CDR2 SVGAGI. The CDR3 nucleotides are TGTGCCAGTAGTTCTACCGTGGACGGCGTGGGCCAGCCCCAGCATTTT. This encodes CASSSTVDGVGQPQHF.

Only a few counts were recorded for this clonotype. The genes are TRBV4-1 and TRBJ2-1; tentative D call: TRBD2 (6 bases). This CDR3 is 15 amino acids long. V lost 3 bases and J 6 bases, leaving 15 bases between the germline ends. Germline CDR1 MGHRA, CDR2 YSYEKL. The CDR3 DNA reads TGCGCCAGCAGCCATCGGGGGATAAAAGGCAATGAGCAGTTCTTC. It yields the protein CASSHRGIKGNEQFF.